This TCR beta chain is drawn from a study of blood T cell repertoires in COVID-19. Across the whole study: Italy, Spain and the United States were the sources of the convalescent and acute COVID-19 samples.

CDR1 is LGHNA, CDR2 YNFKEQ, per germline. The CDR3 loop spans 16 amino acids. V was trimmed by 4 bases and J by 5 bases, leaving 17 bases between them. Under the authors' procedure: Reference gene primers were amplified, and this amplification served to estimate nucleated cell counts. Some clones are missing from TCRdb's copy, which holds only in-frame ones; the method was immunoSEQ multiplex PCR. D and trimming come from the DNA, and the V and J calls and clone size come from that table. The table has fewer than 200,000 clones, 75% to 90% seen once; the top ten hold around 6.9%. The V call is TRBV4-2, the J call TRBJ1-4, with D perhaps matching TRBD1 (6 bases). The sequencing input was peripheral blood. The source is a man in his 60s with acute or convalescent COVID-19. In nucleotides, the CDR3 is TGTGCCAGCAGCCCGTCCTGGGACACAAGGAATGAAAAACTGTTTTTT. Translating gives CASSPSWDTRNEKLFF.